This TCR beta chain was identified during a study of OX40 agonist ivuxolimab in advanced cancers. The protocol was immunoSEQ multiplex PCR, while the TCRdb copy is restricted to in-frame clones and leaves out a portion. The profile covers about 22,000 clones, with approximately 83% appearing a single time and approximately 37% taken by the ten largest. Whole-study findings and limits: Also present in some nonresponders was a low level of normalized T-cell clonal expansion. Fewer expanded clones were found on average in CD4+ than in CD8+ T cells.

As to this clone: Its antigen is not identified.

The CDR3 length is 12 residues. Germline lookup yields CDR1 MNHEY and CDR2 SMNVEV (reference sequence). The V end was cut by 3 bases, the J end by 0 bases, with 2 bases between. The clonotype comes from an adult with an advanced solid tumor such as melanoma, head and neck, liver or kidney cancer. The V call is TRBV27, the J call TRBJ2-5; D gene ambiguous. The sample was CD4+ or CD8+ T cells sorted from blood, taken in a trial of the OX40 agonist ivuxolimab. CDR3 in amino acids: CASSFHQETQYF. The CDR3, as DNA: TGTGCCAGCAGTTTCCACCAAGAGACCCAGTACTTC.